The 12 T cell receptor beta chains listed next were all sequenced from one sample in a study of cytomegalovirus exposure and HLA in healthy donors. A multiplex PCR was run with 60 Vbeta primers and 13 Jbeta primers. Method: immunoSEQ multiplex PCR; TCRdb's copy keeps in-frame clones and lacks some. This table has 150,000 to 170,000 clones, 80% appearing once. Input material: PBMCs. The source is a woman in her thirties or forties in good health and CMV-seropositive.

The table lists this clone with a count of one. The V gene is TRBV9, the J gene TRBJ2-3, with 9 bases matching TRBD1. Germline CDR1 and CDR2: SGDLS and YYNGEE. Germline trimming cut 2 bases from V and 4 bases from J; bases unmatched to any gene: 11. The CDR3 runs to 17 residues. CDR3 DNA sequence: TGTGCCAGCAGCGTTCGACCCGGACAGGGGCTTGCAGATACGCAGTATTTT. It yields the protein CASSVRPGQGLADTQYF. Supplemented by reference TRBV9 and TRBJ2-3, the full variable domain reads DSGVTQTPKHLITATGQRVTLRCSPRSGDLSVYWYQQSLDQGLQFLIQYYNGEERAKGNILERFSAQQFPDLHSELNLSSLELGDSALYFCASSVRPGQGLADTQYFGPGTRLTVL.

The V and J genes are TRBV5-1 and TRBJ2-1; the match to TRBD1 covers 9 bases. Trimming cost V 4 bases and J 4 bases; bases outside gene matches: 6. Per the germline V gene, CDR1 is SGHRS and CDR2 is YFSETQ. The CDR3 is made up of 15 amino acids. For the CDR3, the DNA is TGCGCCAGCAGCCCTCCGGGACAGGGTTACAATGAGCAGTTCTTC. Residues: CASSPPGQGYNEQFF.

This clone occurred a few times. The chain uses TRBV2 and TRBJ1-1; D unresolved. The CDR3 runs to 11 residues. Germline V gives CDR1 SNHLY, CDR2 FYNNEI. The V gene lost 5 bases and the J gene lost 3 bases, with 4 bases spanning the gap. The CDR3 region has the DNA TGTGCCAGCAGTTCCTACACTGAAGCTTTCTTT. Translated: CASSSYTEAFF.

The CDR3 is CAWSRQPADTQYF. For the CDR3, the DNA is TGTGCCTGGAGCAGACAGCCGGCAGATACGCAGTATTTT. The chain links TRBV30 to TRBJ2-3; D perhaps matches TRBD1 (5 bases). V lost 3 bases and J 4 bases, leaving 11 bases between the germline ends. Germline CDR1 GTSNPN, CDR2 SVGIG (reference sequence). This CDR3 contains 13 residues. The full variable domain, rest sourced from reference TRBV30 and TRBJ2-3, is SQTIHQWPATLVQPVGSPLSLECTVEGTSNPNLYWYRQAAGRGLQLLFYSVGIGQISSEVPQNLSASRPQDRQFILSSKKLLLSDSGFYLCAWSRQPADTQYFGPGTRLTVL.

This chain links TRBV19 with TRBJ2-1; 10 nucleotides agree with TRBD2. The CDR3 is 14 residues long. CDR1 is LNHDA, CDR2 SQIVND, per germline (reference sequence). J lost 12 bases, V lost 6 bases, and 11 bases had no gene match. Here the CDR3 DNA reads TGTGCCAGTAGGGTGGCTAGCGGGAGTCCAGGGCAGTTCTTC. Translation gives CASRVASGSPGQFF.

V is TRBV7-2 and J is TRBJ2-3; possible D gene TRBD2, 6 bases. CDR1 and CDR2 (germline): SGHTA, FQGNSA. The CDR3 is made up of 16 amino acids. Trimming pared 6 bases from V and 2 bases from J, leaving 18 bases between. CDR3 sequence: CASSSRYSGYTDTQYF. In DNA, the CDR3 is TGTGCCAGCAGTTCCCGATACAGCGGGTACACAGATACGCAGTATTTT.

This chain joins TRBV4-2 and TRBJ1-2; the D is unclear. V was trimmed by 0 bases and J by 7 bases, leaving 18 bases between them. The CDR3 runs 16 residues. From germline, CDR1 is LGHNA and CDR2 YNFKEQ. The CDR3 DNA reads TGTGCCAGCAGCCAAGAGGAGGGTATATCCCTCGTTGGCTACACCTTC. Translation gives CASSQEEGISLVGYTF.

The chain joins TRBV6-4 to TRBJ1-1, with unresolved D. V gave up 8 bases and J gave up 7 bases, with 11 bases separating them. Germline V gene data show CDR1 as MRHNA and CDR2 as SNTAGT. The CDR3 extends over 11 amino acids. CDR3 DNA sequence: TGTGCCAGCGGCGGAGCTGATGAAGCTTTCTTT. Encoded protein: CASGGADEAFF.

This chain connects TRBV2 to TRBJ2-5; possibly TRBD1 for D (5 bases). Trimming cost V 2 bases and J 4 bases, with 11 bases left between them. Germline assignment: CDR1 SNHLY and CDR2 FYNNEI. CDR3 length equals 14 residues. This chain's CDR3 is CASSESPGRETQYF. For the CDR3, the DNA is TGTGCCAGCAGTGAATCCCCAGGGCGAGAGACCCAGTACTTC.

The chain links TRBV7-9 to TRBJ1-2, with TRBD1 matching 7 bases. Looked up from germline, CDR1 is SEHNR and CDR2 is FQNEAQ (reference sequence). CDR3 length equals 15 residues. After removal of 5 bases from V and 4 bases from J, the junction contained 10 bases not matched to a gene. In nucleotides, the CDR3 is TGTGCCAGCAGCCGAGATGGGGGACAGCTCTATGGCTACACCTTC. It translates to CASSRDGGQLYGYTF.

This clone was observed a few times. CDR3 DNA sequence: TGTGCCAGCAGCTTAAATAGTCATCAGCCCCAGCATTTT. This translates into CASSLNSHQPQHF. The chain recombines TRBV7-9 with TRBJ1-5, with D uncertain. This CDR3 is 13 amino acids long. The V end lost 2 bases, the J end lost 5 bases, and 7 bases lay between the germline ends. Germline CDR1 and CDR2: SEHNR and FQNEAQ (reference sequence).

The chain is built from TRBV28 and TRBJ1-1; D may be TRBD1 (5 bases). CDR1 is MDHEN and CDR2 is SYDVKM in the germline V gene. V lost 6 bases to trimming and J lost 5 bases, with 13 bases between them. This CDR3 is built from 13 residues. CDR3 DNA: TGTGCCAGCAGCTTGAGACAGATGACTGAAGCTTTCTTT. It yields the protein CASSLRQMTEAFF.